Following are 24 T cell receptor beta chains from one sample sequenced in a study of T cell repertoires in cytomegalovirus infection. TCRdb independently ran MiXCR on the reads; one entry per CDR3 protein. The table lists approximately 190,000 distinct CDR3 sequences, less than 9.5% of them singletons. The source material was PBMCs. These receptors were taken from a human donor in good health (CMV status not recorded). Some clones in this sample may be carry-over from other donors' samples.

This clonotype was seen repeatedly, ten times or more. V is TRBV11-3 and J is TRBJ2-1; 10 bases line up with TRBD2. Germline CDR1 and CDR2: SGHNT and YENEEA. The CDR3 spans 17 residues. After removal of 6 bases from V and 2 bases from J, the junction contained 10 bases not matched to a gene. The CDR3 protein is CASSYSGRPSAYNEQFF. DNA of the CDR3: TGTGCCAGCAGTTATAGCGGGAGGCCTTCCGCCTACAATGAGCAGTTCTTC. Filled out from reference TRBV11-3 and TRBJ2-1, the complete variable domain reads EAGVVQSPRYKIIEKKQPVAFWCNPISGHNTLYWYLQNLGQGPELLIRYENEEAVDDSQLPKDRFSAERLKGVDSTLKIQPAELGDSAVYLCASSYSGRPSAYNEQFFGPGTRLTVL.

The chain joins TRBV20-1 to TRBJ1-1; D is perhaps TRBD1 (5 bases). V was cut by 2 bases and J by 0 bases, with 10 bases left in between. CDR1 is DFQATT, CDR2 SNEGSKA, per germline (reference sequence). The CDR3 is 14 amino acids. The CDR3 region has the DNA TGCAGTGCTAGACTTGAGGGGATGAACACTGAAGCTTTCTTT. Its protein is CSARLEGMNTEAFF.

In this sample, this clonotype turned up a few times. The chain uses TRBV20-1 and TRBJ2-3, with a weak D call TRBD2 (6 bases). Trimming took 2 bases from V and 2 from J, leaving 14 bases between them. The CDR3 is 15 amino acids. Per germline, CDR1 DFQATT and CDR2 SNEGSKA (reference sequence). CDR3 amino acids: CSARSPSAITDTQYF. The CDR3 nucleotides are TGCAGTGCTAGAAGCCCTAGCGCGATCACAGATACGCAGTATTTT.

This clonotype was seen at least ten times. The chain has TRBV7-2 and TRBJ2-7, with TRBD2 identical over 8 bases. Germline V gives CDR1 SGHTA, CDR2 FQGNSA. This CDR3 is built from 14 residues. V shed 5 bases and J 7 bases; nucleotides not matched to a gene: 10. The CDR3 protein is CASSTLAGTWEQYF. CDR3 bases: TGTGCCAGCAGCACCCTAGCGGGTACATGGGAGCAGTACTTC. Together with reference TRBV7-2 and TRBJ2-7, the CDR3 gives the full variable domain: GAGVSQSPSNKVTEKGKDVELRCDPISGHTALYWYRQSLGQGLEFLIYFQGNSAPDKSGLPSDRFSAERTGGSVSTLTIQRTQQEDSAVYLCASSTLAGTWEQYFGPGTRLTVT.

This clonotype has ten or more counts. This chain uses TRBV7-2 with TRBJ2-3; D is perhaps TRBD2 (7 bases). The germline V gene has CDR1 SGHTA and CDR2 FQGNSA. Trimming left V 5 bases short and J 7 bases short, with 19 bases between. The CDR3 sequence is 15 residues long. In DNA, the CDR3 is TGTGCCAGCAGCGCCTCAGGAGCGGGGACAAATACGCAGTATTTT. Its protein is CASSASGAGTNTQYF.

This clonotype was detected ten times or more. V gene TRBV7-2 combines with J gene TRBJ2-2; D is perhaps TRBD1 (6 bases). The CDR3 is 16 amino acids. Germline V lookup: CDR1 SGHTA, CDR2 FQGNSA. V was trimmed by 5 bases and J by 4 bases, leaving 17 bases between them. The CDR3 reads CASSPRPGRGTGELFF. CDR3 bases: TGTGCCAGCAGCCCCCGACCCGGCAGGGGCACCGGGGAGCTGTTTTTT.

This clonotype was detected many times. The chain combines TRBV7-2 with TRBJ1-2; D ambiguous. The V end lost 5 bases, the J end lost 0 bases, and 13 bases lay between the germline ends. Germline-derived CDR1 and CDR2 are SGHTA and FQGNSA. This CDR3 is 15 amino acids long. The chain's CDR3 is CASSPDRTSNYGYTF. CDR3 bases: TGTGCCAGCAGCCCAGATCGGACTTCTAACTATGGCTACACCTTC.

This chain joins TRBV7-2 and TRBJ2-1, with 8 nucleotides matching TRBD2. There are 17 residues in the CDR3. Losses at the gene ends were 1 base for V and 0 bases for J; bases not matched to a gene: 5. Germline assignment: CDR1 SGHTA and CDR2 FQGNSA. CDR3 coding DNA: TGTGCCAGCAGCTTAGATATAGCGGGGAGCTCCTACAATGAGCAGTTCTTC. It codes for CASSLDIAGSSYNEQFF.

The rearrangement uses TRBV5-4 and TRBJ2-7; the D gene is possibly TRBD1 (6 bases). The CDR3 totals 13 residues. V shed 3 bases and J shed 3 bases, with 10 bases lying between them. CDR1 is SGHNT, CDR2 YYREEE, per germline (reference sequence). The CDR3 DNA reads TGTGCCAGCAGCTGGGACATCGGCTACGAGCAGTACTTC. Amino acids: CASSWDIGYEQYF.

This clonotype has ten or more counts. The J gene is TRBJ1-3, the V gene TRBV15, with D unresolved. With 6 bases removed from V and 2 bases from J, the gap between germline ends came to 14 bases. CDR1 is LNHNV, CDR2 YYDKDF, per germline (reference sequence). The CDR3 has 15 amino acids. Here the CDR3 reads CATRGGGSPGNTIYF. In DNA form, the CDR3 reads TGTGCCACCAGGGGAGGTGGCTCCCCTGGAAACACCATATATTTT.

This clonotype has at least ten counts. In nucleotides, the CDR3 is TGTGCCAGCAGCTTAGATTTTCAGGGGGGCATCTCTGGAAACACCATATATTTT. Translated, it gives CASSLDFQGGISGNTIYF. The genes are TRBV11-2 and TRBJ1-3, with 7 positions matching TRBD1. The CDR3 has 18 amino acids. Germline CDR1 reads SGHAT; CDR2 reads FQNNGV. The V gene end was trimmed by 0 bases and the J gene end by 0 bases; junction bases not matched to a gene: 8.

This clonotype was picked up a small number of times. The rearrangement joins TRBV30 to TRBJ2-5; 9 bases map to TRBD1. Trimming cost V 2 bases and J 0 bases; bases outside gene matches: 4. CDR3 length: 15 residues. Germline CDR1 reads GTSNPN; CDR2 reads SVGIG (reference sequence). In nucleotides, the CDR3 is TGTGCCTGGAGTCCCGGGACAGGGAACCAAGAGACCCAGTACTTC. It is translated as CAWSPGTGNQETQYF.

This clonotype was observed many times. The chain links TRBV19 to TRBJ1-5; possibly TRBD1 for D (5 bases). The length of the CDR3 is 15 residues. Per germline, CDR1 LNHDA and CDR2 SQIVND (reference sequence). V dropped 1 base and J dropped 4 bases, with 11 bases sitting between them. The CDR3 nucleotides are TGTGCCAGTAGTATAGTCTGGGGCCGAAATCAGCCCCAGCATTTT. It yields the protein CASSIVWGRNQPQHF.

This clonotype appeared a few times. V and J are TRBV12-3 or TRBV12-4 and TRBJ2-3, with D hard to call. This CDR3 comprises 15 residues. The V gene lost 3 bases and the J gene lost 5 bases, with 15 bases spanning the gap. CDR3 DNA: TGTGCCAGCAGTTTCCTGGACCCACGTATAGATACGCAGTATTTT. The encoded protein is CASSFLDPRIDTQYF.

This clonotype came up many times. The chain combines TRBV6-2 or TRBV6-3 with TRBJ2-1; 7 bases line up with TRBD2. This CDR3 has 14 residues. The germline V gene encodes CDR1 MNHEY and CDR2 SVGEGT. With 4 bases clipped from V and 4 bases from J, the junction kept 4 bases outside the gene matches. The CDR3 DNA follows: TGTGCCAGCAGTTCTCCCGGGGGGTACAATGAGCAGTTCTTC. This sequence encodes CASSSPGGYNEQFF.

CDR3 sequence (DNA): TGTGCCAGTAGTCCACGACTAGCGGGGCAGCCCCGCACAGATACGCAGTATTTT. It codes for CASSPRLAGQPRTDTQYF. The chain uses TRBV19 and TRBJ2-3, with TRBD2 identical over 11 bases. Looked up from germline, CDR1 is LNHDA and CDR2 is SQIVND (reference sequence). V lost 5 bases to trimming and J lost 1 base; unmatched junction nucleotides: 11. CDR3 length: 18 amino acids.

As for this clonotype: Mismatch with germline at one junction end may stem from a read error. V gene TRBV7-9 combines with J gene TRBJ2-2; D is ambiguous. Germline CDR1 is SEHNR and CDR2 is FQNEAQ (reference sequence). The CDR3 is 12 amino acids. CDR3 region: CASSLNPGELFF. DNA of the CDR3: TGTGCCAGCAGCTTGAACCCCGGGGAGCTGTTTTTT.

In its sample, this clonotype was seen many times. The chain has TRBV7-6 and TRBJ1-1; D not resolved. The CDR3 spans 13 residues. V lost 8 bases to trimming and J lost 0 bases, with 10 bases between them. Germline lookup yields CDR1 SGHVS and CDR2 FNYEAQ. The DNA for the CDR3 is TGTGCCAGCTTAGGGCAGATGAACACTGAAGCTTTCTTT. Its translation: CASLGQMNTEAFF.

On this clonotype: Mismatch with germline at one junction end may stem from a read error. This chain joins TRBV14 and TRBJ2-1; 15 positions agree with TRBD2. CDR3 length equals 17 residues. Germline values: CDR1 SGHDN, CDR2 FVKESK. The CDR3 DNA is TGTGCCAGCAGCCTGGGACTAGCGGGGGGTCCTGGCAATGAGAAGTTCTTC. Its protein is CASSLGLAGGPGNEKFF.

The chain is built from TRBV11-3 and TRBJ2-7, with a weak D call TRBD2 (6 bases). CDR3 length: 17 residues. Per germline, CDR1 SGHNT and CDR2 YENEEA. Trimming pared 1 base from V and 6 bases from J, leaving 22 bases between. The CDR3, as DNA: TGTGCCAGCAGCTTAGGTGGTAGCGGCCAGGGCGCCCGCGAGCAGTACTTC. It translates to CASSLGGSGQGAREQYF.

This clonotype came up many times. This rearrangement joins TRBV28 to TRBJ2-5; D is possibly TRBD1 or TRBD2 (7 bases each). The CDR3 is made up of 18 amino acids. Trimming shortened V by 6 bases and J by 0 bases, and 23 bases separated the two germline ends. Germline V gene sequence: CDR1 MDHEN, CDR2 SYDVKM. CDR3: CASRGGTVQLVYQETQYF. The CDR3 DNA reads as TGTGCCAGCAGGGGAGGGACAGTTCAACTTGTATACCAAGAGACCCAGTACTTC.

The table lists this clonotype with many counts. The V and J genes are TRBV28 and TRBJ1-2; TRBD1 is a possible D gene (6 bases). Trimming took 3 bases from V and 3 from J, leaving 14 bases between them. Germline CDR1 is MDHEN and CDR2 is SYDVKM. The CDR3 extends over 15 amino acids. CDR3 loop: CASSFPRGLDYGYTF. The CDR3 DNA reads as TGTGCCAGCAGTTTTCCCAGGGGCTTGGACTATGGCTACACCTTC.

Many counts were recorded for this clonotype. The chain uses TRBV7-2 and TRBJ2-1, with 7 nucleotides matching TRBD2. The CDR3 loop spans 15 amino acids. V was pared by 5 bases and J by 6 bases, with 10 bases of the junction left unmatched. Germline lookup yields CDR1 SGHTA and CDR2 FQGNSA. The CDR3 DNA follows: TGTGCCAGCAGCCCGCGTGGCCTAGCGGCCAATGAGCAGTTCTTC. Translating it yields CASSPRGLAANEQFF.

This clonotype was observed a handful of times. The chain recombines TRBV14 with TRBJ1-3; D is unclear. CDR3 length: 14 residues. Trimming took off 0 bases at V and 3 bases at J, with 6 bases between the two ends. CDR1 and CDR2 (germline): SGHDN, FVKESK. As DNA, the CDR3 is TGTGCCAGCAGCCAAGATGAGGTTGGAAACACCATATATTTT. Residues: CASSQDEVGNTIYF.